The sequence of this T cell receptor beta chain was determined in a study of blood T cell repertoires in COVID-19. Study summary: Both acute and convalescent COVID-19 samples were obtained from the United States, Italy and Spain.

In germline, CDR1 is SNHLY, CDR2 FYNNEI. The V end lost 2 bases, the J end lost 1 base, and 20 bases lay between the germline ends. CDR3 length: 18 amino acids. Repertoires were generated with immunoSEQ multiplex PCR, while TCRdb's copy carries only in-frame clones and drops some. The data show over 110,000 clones, 88% seen once. This rearrangement joins TRBV2 to TRBJ2-5; D is perhaps TRBD2 (7 bases). The material sequenced was peripheral blood. This receptor was taken from a human donor in a cohort sampled during active COVID-19. CDR3 bases: TGTGCCAGCAGTGAAAGGGGGAGAACCGGGACTACCCAAGAGACCCAGTACTTC. As protein: CASSERGRTGTTQETQYF.